One sample yielded the 17 T cell receptor beta chains listed below, sequenced in a study of lymphopenia after photon versus proton radiotherapy. The assay was immunoSEQ multiplex PCR, and TCRdb's table has in-frame clones only and misses some. The sample records approximately 160,000 clones, roughly nine tenths being singletons. Sequenced here: peripheral blood, sampled from a patient treated with photon-based radiotherapy. The source is a middle-aged man with gastric cancer.

V is TRBV10-3 and J is TRBJ2-7; possibly TRBD2 for D (6 bases). Trimming pared 6 bases from V and 0 bases from J, leaving 12 bases between. Per the germline V gene, CDR1 is ENHRY and CDR2 is SYGVKD. The CDR3 runs to 14 residues. CDR3 bases: TGTGCCATCAGGAGCGCTAGCGCCTCCTACGAGCAGTACTTC. Its protein is CAIRSASASYEQYF.

V gene TRBV7-6 combines with J gene TRBJ2-2, with 9 bases aligning to TRBD2. CDR3 size: 13 residues. The germline V gene encodes CDR1 SGHVS and CDR2 FNYEAQ. V lost 10 bases to trimming and J lost 2 bases; unmatched junction nucleotides: 2. The CDR3 DNA reads as TGTGCCATTAGCGGGGGCAACACCGGGGAGCTGTTTTTT. As protein: CAISGGNTGELFF.

The chain is built from TRBV28 and TRBJ1-1; no reliable D call. The CDR3 covers 13 residues. Germline V lookup: CDR1 MDHEN, CDR2 SYDVKM. Trimming cost V 4 bases and J 5 bases, with 11 bases left between them. The CDR3 reads CASSSKRGTEAFF. The DNA for the CDR3 is TGTGCCAGCAGTTCGAAACGAGGAACTGAAGCTTTCTTT.

This chain connects TRBV25-1 to TRBJ2-1; 9 positions agree with TRBD2. V shed 1 base, J shed 5 bases, and the junction held 12 bases outside the gene matches. The germline gives CDR1 MGHDK, CDR2 SYGVNS. The CDR3 has 18 amino acids. The CDR3 sequence is CASSELVVRAGGHNEQFF. Here the CDR3 DNA reads TGTGCCAGCAGTGAATTAGTGGTCCGAGCGGGAGGCCACAATGAGCAGTTCTTC.

The genes are TRBV7-8 and TRBJ2-5, with D uncertain. Germline V gives CDR1 SGHVS, CDR2 FQNEAQ. The CDR3 is made up of 15 amino acids. Trimming stripped 6 bases from V and 2 bases from J, with 16 bases between. CDR3 coding DNA: TGTGCCAGCAGTTCTCTATACGGCGGACAAGAGACCCAGTACTTC. Translated: CASSSLYGGQETQYF.

The chain recombines TRBV14 with TRBJ1-1; D not certain. Per the germline V gene, CDR1 is SGHDN and CDR2 is FVKESK. The CDR3 runs to 15 residues. Deletions cut 3 bases from V and 3 bases from J, with 14 bases between. CDR3 sequence reads: CASSHSDPGDTEAFF. CDR3 in DNA: TGTGCCAGCAGCCATAGCGACCCCGGGGACACTGAAGCTTTCTTT.

The gene calls are TRBV6-1 and TRBJ1-1, with D possibly being TRBD1 (6 bases). This CDR3 is built from 14 residues. The V gene lost 9 bases and the J gene lost 5 bases, with 19 bases spanning the gap. CDR1 is MNHNS and CDR2 is SASEGT in the germline V gene. The CDR3 reads CASSRQIQGTEAFF. CDR3 bases: TGTGCCAGTTCTAGACAAATTCAGGGGACTGAAGCTTTCTTT.

This sequence joins TRBV11-2 and TRBJ2-7; TRBD1 aligns across 8 bases. Germline V CDR1 and CDR2: SGHAT, FQNNGV. The CDR3 consists of 14 residues. Germline trimming cut 7 bases from V and 3 bases from J; bases unmatched to any gene: 8. The CDR3 DNA reads TGTGCCAGCATCCCCGGGACAGGCTTCTACGAGCAGTACTTC. This sequence encodes CASIPGTGFYEQYF.

This chain links TRBV6-6 with TRBJ1-2; TRBD1 aligns across 11 bases. Germline values: CDR1 MNHNY, CDR2 SVGAGI (reference sequence). CDR3 length equals 15 residues. V was pared by 6 bases and J by 1 base, with 4 bases of the junction left unmatched. For the CDR3, the DNA is TGTGCCAGCAGACACGGGACAGGGGGTAACTATGGCTACACCTTC. Its translation: CASRHGTGGNYGYTF.

There are a few counts of this clone. The J gene is TRBJ1-5, the V gene TRBV27; 10 positions match TRBD1. V trimming: 5 bases; J trimming: 5 bases; junction bases outside the gene matches: 0. In germline, CDR1 is MNHEY, CDR2 SMNVEV (reference sequence). The CDR3 spans 13 residues. The CDR3 DNA sequence: TGTGCCAGCAGTGACAGGGGGCATCAGCCCCAGCATTTT. Protein product: CASSDRGHQPQHF.

The rearrangement uses TRBV15 and TRBJ1-4; D might be TRBD1 (6 bases). CDR1 is LNHNV, CDR2 YYDKDF, per germline (reference sequence). The CDR3 length is 20 residues. V lost 0 bases to trimming and J lost 0 bases, with 20 bases between them. Here the CDR3 DNA reads TGTGCCACCAGCAGAGACCCGTACCTGGGGGGCGGGTCAACTAATGAAAAACTGTTTTTT. Translation: CATSRDPYLGGGSTNEKLFF.

The chain joins TRBV10-3 to TRBJ2-7; 10 bases align to TRBD2. The CDR3 loop spans 16 amino acids. Germline V CDR1 and CDR2: ENHRY, SYGVKD. V was clipped by 0 bases and J by 3 bases; unmatched bases: 5. The CDR3 DNA reads as TGTGCCATCAGTGAGTCGATTAGCGGGAGGTTCTACGAGCAGTACTTC. As protein: CAISESISGRFYEQYF.

The chain couples TRBV6-1 to TRBJ2-3; D is unresolved. This CDR3 is built from 14 residues. Germline V gives CDR1 MNHNS, CDR2 SASEGT. Trimming stripped 3 bases from V and 0 bases from J, with 7 bases between. CDR3: CASSETGSTDTQYF. In DNA, the CDR3 is TGTGCCAGCAGTGAGACGGGTAGCACAGATACGCAGTATTTT.

The chain employs TRBV29-1 and TRBJ2-1; 8 bases are a match to TRBD2. The germline V gene encodes CDR1 SQVTM and CDR2 ANQGSEA. The ends lost 3 bases at V and 8 bases at J; junction bases unmatched: 3. This CDR3 is 12 amino acids long. The CDR3 protein is CSVESGSDEQFF. CDR3 DNA sequence: TGCAGCGTTGAGAGCGGGAGCGATGAGCAGTTCTTC.

This sequence joins TRBV11-3 and TRBJ2-2; 14 bases are a match to TRBD2. The ends lost 5 bases at V and 5 bases at J; junction bases unmatched: 7. The CDR3 covers 17 residues. Germline V gene lookup returns CDR1 SGHNT and CDR2 YENEEA. The CDR3 nucleotides read TGTGCCAGCAGCACGGGACTAGCGGGAGTAGATACCGGGGAGCTGTTTTTT. This gives the protein CASSTGLAGVDTGELFF.

CDR3 coding DNA: TGTGCCAGCAGCTCACCGGGACTAGCGGAAGAGACCCAGTACTTC. Encoded protein: CASSSPGLAEETQYF. J is TRBJ2-5 and V is TRBV28, with TRBD2 matching over 11 bases. This CDR3 is 15 amino acids long. V lost 6 bases and J lost 3; bases outside the gene matches: 6. CDR1 and CDR2 from the germline V gene are MDHEN and SYDVKM.

With respect to this clone: Other DNA sequences in this sample translate to the same CDR3. The rearrangement uses TRBV9 and TRBJ1-3; no reliable D call. CDR3 length: 11 residues. Trimming left V 3 bases short and J 5 bases short, with 3 bases between. CDR1 and CDR2 (germline): SGDLS, YYNGEE. The CDR3 sequence: CASSDRNTIYF. CDR3 coding DNA: TGTGCCAGCAGCGACCGAAACACCATATATTTT.